This T cell receptor beta chain was sequenced for a study of T cells in Graves' hyperthyroidism and ophthalmopathy (dated by TCRdb to 2018 to 2020). As for the study more broadly: Peripheral blood was collected at initial diagnosis, before any treatment. Whether ophthalmopathy could be predicted prospectively was tested in an independent validation cohort made up of 18 to 20 hyperthyroidism patients plus 17 patients who later progressed to ophthalmopathy. TCR V-J signatures able to tell the groups apart were searched for in a discovery cohort of 90 to 100 patients, of whom fewer than 45 had Graves' ophthalmopathy and 55 to 60 had stable Graves' hyperthyroidism. The 100 discovery patients were divided at random into training and test sets in a 7:3 ratio. TCR Vbeta CDR3 sequencing of some 140 peripheral blood samples (43 ophthalmopathy, approximately 80 hyperthyroidism and some 17 progressor patients) is reported in the paper. In six Graves' hyperthyroidism patients, the study also compared T-cell repertoires from thyroid tissue with T-cell repertoires from blood. Following sampling, methimazole starting at 30 mg daily was given to hyperthyroidism patients, and high-dose intravenous methylprednisolone was given to ophthalmopathy patients. Overall study results and their limits: Most expanded thyroid clonotypes (frequency above 0.001) were also detected in blood, suggesting blood repertoires may reflect thyroid immune responses. During validation, the model predicted progression to ophthalmopathy a median of roughly 7.1 months ahead of onset, with around 65% sensitivity and about 72% specificity. In cross-validation, a model built on a 13 V-J signature told ophthalmopathy apart from stable hyperthyroidism with 85% to 90% sensitivity and about 81% specificity, and in testing the same model reached 80%/75%. No statistical method was used to set the sample size in advance, and investigators knew the group allocation.

Amplification of TCR beta CDR3 regions was carried out from RNA transcripts. The TCR CDR3 was subjected to a first round of RT-PCR using the HTBI primer set and the Qiagen OneStep RT-PCR kit. A second multiplex PCR round built the libraries, followed by size selection and purification. Libraries were sequenced paired-end with 100 bp reads on an Illumina HiSeq2000. The authors' analysis ran thus. SOAPnuke was used to process the raw data, removing reads that contained adapters or uncalled bases, had a mean Phred below 15, or lacked an exact match to the constant primer or identifier. High-quality paired reads were merged with COPE v1.2.5, and unique nucleotide sequences were defined as clonotypes. MiTCR v1.1 was used to align clonotypes to the IMGT TRBV, TRBD and TRBJ reference segments. The analysis was restricted to V-J combinations with a frequency above 0.0001, which together covered roughly 99% of the repertoires. A TCS score was defined as the ratio of F50 (clonal expansion) to E x V (chaos), with BLOSUM62-based TCRdist applied between CDR3 peptides within each V-J. Welch's t-statistics and random forest reduced around 550 V-J features to roughly 13, which were used in a naive Bayes classifier (R e1071). TCRdb ran its own pipeline on the public reads, namely fastp trimming at Q25 and MiXCR clone calling, and kept in-frame beta chains. For every CDR3 protein sequence, its rows merge into one entry that carries the most common genes and DNA. The V and J calls were not made by the authors but by TCRdb's processing. This sample is represented by 500,000 to 550,000 distinct CDR3 sequences; roughly 20% of them were singletons. Roughly 29% of the sample is held by the ten biggest clonotypes.

A note on this clonotype: It lacks a known antigen. Germline and junction disagree at one end, which may indicate a read error.

Stable Graves' hyperthyroidism was defined as the absence of progression to ophthalmopathy over 18 months of follow-up. Hyperthyroidism patients were aged 18 to 65 years and newly diagnosed, with disease duration of less than 2 months. The study excluded patients with uncontrolled infections, other autoimmune diseases, pregnancy or lactation. Diagnoses relied on clinical symptoms, serum thyroxine and TRAb, thyroid ultrasound and orbital computed tomography. Ficoll-Paque density gradient centrifugation was used to isolate PBMCs from around 10 ml of fresh peripheral blood. Trizol reagent was used to extract total RNA, and RNA quality was then checked on an Agilent 2100 Bioanalyzer. According to the germline V gene, CDR1 reads KGHSH and CDR2 reads LQKENI. CDR3 length: 19 amino acids, cysteine to phenylalanine. Kept here is only the CDR3 DNA, which spans 57 bases and is read in frame from base 1.

The sequence came from a man younger than 35 with Graves' hyperthyroidism. Rearrangement joined TRBV18 to TRBJ2-5; TRBD1 is possibly the D segment (8 matching bases). Specimen: blood. The CDR3 protein is CASSPDREGENKNQEAQYF. The DNA reads TGTGCCAGCTCACCGGACAGGGAGGGAGAAAATAAAAACCAAGAGGCCCAGTACTTC.